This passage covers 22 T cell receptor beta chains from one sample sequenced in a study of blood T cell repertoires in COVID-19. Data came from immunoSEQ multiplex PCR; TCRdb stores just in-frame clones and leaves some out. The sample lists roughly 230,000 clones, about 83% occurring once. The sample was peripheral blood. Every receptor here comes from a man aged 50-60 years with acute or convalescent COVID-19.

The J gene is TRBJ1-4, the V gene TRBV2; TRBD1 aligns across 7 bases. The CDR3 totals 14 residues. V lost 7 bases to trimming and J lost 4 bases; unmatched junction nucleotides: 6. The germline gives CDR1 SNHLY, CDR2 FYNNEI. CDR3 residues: CASNRDRLNEKLFF. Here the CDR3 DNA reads TGTGCCAGCAATCGGGACAGACTTAATGAAAAACTGTTTTTT.

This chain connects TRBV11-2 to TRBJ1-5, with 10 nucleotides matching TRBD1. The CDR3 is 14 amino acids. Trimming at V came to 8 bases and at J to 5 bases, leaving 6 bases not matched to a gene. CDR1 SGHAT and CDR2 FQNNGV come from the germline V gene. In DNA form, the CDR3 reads TGTGCCAGCTCCGGGACAGGGGCTGATCAGCCCCAGCATTTT. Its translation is CASSGTGADQPQHF.

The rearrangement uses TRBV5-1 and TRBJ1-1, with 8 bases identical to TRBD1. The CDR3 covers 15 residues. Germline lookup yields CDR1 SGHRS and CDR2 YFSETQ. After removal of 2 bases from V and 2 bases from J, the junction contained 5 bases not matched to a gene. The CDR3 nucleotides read TGCGCCAGCAGCTTAAACAGGGGGTTTAACACTGAAGCTTTCTTT. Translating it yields CASSLNRGFNTEAFF. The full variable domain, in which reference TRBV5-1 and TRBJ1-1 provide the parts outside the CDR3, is KAGVTQTPRYLIKTRGQQVTLSCSPISGHRSVSWYQQTPGQGLQFLFEYFSETQRNKGNFPGRFSGRQFSNSRSEMNVSTLELGDSALYLCASSLNRGFNTEAFFGQGTRLTVV.

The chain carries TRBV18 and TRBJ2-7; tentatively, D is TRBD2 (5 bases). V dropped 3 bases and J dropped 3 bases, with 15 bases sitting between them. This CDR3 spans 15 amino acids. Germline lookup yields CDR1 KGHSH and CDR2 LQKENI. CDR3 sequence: CASSPAIGGLYEQYF. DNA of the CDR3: TGTGCCAGCTCACCGGCGATAGGAGGCCTCTACGAGCAGTACTTC. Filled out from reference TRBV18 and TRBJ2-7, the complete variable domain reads NAGVMQNPRHLVRRRGQEARLRCSPMKGHSHVYWYRQLPEEGLKFMVYLQKENIIDESGMPKERFSAEFPKEGPSILRIQQVVRGDSAAYFCASSPAIGGLYEQYFGPGTRLTVT.

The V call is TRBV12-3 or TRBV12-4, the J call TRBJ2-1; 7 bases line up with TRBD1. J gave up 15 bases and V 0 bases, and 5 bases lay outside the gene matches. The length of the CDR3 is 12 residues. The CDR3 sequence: CASSLATGPRFF. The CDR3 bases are TGTGCCAGCAGTTTAGCGACAGGGCCGCGGTTCTTC.

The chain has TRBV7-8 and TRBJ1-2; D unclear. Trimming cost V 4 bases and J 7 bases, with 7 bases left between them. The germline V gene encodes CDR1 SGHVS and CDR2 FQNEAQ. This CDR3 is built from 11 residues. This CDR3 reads CASSSVGGYTF. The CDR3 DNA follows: TGTGCCAGCAGCTCCGTCGGTGGCTACACCTTC.

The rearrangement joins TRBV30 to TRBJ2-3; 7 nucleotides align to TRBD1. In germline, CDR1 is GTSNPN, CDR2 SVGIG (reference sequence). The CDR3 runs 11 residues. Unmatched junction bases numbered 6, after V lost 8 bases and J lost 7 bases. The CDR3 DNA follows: TGTGCCGGGGCAGGGGGAAATACGCAGTATTTT. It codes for CAGAGGNTQYF.

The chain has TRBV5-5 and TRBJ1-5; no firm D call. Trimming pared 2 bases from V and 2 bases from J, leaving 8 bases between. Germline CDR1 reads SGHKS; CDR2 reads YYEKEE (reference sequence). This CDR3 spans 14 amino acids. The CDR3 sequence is CASSLVPGNQPQHF. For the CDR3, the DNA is TGTGCCAGCAGCTTAGTCCCGGGCAATCAGCCCCAGCATTTT.

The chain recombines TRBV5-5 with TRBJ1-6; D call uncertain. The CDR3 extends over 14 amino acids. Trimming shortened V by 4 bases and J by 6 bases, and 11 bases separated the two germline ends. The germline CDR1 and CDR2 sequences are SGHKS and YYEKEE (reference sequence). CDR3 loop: CASSLEGGNSPLHF. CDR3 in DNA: TGTGCCAGCAGCCTCGAGGGTGGTAATTCACCCCTCCACTTT.

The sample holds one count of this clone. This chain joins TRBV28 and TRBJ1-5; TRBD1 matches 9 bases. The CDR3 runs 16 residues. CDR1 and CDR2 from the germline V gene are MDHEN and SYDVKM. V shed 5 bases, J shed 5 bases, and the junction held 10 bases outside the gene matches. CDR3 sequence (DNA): TGTGCCAGCAGTACAAACAGGGGGCTGCCGTATCAGCCCCAGCATTTT. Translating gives CASSTNRGLPYQPQHF.

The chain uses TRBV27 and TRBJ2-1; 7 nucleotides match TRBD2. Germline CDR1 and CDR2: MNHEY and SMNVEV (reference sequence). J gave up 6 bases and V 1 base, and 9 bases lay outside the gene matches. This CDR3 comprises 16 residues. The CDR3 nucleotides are TGTGCCAGCAGTTTATGGCGGGAGTACGGAATCAATGAGCAGTTCTTC. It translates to CASSLWREYGINEQFF.

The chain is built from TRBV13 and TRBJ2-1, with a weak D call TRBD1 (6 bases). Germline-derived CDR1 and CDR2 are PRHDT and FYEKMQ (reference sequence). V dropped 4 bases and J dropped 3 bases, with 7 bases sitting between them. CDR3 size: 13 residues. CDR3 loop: CASSSDSYNEQFF. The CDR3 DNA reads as TGTGCCAGCAGCTCGGACAGCTACAATGAGCAGTTCTTC.

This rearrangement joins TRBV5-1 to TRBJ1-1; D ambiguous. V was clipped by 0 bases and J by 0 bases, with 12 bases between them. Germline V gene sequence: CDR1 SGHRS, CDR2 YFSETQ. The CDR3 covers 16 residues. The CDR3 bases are TGCGCCAGCAGCTTGGGAACAGTCGGGATGAACACTGAAGCTTTCTTT. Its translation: CASSLGTVGMNTEAFF.

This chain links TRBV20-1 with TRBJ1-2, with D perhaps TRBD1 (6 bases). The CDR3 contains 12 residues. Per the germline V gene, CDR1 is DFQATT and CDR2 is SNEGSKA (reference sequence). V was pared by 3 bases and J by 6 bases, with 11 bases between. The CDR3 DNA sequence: TGCAGTGCTAGTGAGGGGGGGGATGGCTACACCTTC. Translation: CSASEGGDGYTF.

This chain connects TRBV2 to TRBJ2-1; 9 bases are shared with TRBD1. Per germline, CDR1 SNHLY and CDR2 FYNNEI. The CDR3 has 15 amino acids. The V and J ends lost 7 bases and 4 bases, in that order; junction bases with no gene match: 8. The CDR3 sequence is CASTPGQGLYNEQFF. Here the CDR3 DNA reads TGTGCCAGCACCCCGGGACAGGGCCTTTACAATGAGCAGTTCTTC.

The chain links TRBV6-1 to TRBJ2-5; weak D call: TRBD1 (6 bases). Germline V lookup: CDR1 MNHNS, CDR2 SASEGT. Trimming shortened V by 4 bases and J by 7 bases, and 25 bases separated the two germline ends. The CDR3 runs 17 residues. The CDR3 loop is CASSAHQGTSVLSTQYF. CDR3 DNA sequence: TGTGCCAGCAGTGCCCACCAGGGGACGTCCGTTTTGTCGACCCAGTACTTC.

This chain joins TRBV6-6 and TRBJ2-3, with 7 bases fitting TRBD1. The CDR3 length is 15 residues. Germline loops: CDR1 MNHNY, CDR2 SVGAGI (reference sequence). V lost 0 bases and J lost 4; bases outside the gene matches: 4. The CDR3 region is CASSYSRQGADTQYF. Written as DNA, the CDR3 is TGTGCCAGCAGTTACTCGAGACAGGGAGCAGATACGCAGTATTTT.

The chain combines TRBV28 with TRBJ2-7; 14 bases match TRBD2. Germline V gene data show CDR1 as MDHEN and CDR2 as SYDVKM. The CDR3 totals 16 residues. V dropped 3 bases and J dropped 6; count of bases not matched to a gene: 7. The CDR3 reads CASSLGLAGVEREQYF. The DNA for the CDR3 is TGTGCCAGCAGTTTGGGACTAGCGGGAGTAGAACGCGAGCAGTACTTC. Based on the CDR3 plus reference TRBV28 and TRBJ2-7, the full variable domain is DVKVTQSSRYLVKRTGEKVFLECVQDMDHENMFWYRQDPGLGLRLIYFSYDVKMKEKGDIPEGYSVSREKKERFSLILESASTNQTSMYLCASSLGLAGVEREQYFGPGTRLTVT.

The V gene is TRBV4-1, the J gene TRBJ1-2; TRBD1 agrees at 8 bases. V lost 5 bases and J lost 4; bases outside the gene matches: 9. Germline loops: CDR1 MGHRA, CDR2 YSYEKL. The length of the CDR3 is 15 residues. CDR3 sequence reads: CASSWQTGEGYGYTF. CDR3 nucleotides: TGCGCCAGCAGCTGGCAGACAGGGGAAGGCTATGGCTACACCTTC.

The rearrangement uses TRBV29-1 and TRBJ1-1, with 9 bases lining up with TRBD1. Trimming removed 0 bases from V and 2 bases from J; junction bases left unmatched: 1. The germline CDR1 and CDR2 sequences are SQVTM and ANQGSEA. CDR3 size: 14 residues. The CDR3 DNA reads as TGCAGCGTTGAAGATACAGGGGGCAACACTGAAGCTTTCTTT. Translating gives CSVEDTGGNTEAFF. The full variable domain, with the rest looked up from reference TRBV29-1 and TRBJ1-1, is SAVISQKPSRDICQRGTSLTIQCQVDSQVTMMFWYRQQPGQSLTLIATANQGSEATYESGFVIDKFPISRPNLTFSTLTVSNMSPEDSSIYLCSVEDTGGNTEAFFGQGTRLTVV.

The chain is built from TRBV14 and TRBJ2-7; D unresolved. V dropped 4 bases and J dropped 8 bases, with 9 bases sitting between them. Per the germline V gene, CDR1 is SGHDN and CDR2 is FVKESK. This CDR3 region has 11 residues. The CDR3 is CASSPGLKQYF. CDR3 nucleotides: TGTGCCAGCAGCCCTGGGCTAAAGCAGTACTTC.

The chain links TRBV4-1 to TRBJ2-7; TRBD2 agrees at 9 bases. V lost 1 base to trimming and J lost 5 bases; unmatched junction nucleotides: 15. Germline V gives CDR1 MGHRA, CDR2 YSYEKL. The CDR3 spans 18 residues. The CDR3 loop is CASSQGLLRREGRNEQYF. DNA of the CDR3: TGCGCCAGCAGCCAAGGTTTATTAAGGCGGGAGGGCCGAAACGAGCAGTACTTC.